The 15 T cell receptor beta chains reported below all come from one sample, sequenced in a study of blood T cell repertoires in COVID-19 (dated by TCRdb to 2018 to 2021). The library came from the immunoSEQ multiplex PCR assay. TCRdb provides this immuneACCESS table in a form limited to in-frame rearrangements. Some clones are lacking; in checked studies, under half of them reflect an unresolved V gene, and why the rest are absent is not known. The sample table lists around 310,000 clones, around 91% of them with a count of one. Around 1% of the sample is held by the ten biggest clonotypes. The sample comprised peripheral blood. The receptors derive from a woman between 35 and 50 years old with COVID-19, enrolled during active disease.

The CDR3 bases are TGTGCCAGCAGCCGGGACAGGGATGAAAAACTGTTTTTT. Its translation is CASSRDRDEKLFF. V and J are TRBV6-2 or TRBV6-3 and TRBJ1-4, with 9 bases that match TRBD1. Losses at the gene ends were 6 bases for V and 6 bases for J; bases not matched to a gene: 2. This CDR3 has 13 amino acids. Germline V gene data show CDR1 as MNHEY and CDR2 as SVGEGT.

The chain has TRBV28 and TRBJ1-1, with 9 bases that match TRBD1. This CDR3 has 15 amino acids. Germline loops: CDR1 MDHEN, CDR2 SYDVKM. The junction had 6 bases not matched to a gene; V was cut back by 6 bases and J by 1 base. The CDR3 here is CASRKTGGWNTEAFF. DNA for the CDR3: TGTGCCAGCAGAAAGACAGGGGGTTGGAACACTGAAGCTTTCTTT.

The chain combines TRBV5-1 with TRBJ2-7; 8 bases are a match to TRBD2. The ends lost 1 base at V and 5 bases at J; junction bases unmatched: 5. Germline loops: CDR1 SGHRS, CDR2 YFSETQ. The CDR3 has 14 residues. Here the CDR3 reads CASSLSPAGDEQYF. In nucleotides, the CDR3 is TGCGCCAGCAGCTTGTCTCCAGCGGGAGACGAGCAGTACTTC.

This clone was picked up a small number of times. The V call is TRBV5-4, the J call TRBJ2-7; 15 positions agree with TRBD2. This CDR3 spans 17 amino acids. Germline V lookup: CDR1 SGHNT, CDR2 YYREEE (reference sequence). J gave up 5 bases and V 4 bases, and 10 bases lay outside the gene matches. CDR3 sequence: CASSIGLAGGFRNEQYF. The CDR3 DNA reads TGTGCCAGCAGCATAGGACTAGCGGGAGGGTTCAGGAACGAGCAGTACTTC.

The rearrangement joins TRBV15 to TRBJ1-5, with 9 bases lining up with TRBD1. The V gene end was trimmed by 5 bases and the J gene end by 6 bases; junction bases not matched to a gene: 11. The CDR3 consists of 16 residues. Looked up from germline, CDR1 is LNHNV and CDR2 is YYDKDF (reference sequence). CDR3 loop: CATSPPGTGLSQPQHF. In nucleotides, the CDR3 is TGTGCCACCAGCCCTCCTGGGACAGGGTTGTCTCAGCCCCAGCATTTT.

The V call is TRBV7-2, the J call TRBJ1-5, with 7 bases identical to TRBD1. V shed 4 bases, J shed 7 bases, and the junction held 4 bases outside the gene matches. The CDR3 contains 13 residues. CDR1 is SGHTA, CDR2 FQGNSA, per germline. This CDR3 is CASSSDRVQPQHF. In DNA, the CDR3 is TGTGCCAGCAGCTCCGACAGGGTCCAGCCCCAGCATTTT.

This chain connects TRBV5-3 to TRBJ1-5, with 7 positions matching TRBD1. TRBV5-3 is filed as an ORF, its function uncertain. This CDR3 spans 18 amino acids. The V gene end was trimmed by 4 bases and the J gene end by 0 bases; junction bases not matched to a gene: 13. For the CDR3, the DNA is TGTGCCAGAAGCCCGAACGACAGGGTGCCTAATAGCAATCAGCCCCAGCATTTT. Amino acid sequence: CARSPNDRVPNSNQPQHF.

The DNA for the CDR3 is TGTGCCAGCTCTCCGACAGGGGGGTTTCTCTTGTATGGCTACACCTTC. It translates to CASSPTGGFLLYGYTF. The chain uses TRBV19 and TRBJ1-2; 9 bases agree with TRBD1. Per the germline V gene, CDR1 is LNHDA and CDR2 is SQIVND (reference sequence). Trimming cost V 9 bases and J 5 bases; bases outside gene matches: 16. The CDR3 is 16 amino acids.

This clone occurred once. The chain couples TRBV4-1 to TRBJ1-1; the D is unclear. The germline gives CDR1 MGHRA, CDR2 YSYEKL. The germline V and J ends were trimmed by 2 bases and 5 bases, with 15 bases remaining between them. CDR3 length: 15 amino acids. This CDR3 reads CASSQPLGSKTEAFF. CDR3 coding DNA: TGCGCCAGCAGCCAACCTCTGGGCTCCAAAACTGAAGCTTTCTTT.

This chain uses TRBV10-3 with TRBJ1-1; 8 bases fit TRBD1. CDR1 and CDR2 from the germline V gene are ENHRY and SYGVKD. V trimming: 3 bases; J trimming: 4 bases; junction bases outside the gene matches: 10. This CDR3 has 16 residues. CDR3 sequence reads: CAISDPRDRFGTEAFF. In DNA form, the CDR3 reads TGTGCCATCAGTGACCCACGGGACAGGTTTGGCACTGAAGCTTTCTTT.

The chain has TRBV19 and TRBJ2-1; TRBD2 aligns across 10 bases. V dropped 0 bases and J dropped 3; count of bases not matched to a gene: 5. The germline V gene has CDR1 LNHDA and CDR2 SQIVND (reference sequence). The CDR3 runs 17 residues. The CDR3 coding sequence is TGTGCCAGTAGTATAGACAGCGGGAGGGCACTCTACAATGAGCAGTTCTTC. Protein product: CASSIDSGRALYNEQFF.

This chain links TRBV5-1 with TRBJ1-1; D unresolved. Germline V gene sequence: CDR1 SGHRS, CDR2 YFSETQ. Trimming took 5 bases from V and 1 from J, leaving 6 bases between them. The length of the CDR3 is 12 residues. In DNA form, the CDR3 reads TGCGCCAGCAGAGCGCAGAACACTGAAGCTTTCTTT. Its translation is CASRAQNTEAFF.

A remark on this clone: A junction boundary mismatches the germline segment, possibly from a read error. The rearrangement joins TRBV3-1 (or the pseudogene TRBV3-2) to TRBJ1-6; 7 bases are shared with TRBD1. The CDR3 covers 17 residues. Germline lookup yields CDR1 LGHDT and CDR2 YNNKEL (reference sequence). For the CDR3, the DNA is TGTGCCAGCAGCTCTCGCAGGGACAGCTCCTATAGTTCACCCCTCCACTTT. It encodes CASSSRRDSSYSSPLHF.

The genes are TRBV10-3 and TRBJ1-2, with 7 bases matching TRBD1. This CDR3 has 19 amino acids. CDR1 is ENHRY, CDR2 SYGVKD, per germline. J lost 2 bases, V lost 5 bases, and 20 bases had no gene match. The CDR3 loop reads CAISPIRQGGASGNYGYTF. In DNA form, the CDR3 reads TGTGCCATCAGTCCAATCCGCCAAGGGGGCGCATCGGGGAACTATGGCTACACCTTC.

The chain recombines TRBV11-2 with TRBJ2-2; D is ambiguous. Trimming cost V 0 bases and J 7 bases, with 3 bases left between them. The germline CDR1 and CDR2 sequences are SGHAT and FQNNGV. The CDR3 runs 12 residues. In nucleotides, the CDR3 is TGTGCCAGCAGCTTAGATAGCGGGGAGCTGTTTTTT. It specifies CASSLDSGELFF.